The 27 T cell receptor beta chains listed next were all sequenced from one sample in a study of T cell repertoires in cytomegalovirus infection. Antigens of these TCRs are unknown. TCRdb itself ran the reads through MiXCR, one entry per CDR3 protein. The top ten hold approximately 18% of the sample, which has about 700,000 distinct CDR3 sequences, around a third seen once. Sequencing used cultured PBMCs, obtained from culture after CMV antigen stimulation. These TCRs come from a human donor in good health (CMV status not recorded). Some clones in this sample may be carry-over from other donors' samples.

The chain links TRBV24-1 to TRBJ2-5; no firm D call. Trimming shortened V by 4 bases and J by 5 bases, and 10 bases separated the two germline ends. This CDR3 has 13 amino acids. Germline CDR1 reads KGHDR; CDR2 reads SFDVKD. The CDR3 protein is CATSDPPMETQYF. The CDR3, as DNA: TGTGCCACCAGTGACCCCCCAATGGAGACCCAGTACTTC.

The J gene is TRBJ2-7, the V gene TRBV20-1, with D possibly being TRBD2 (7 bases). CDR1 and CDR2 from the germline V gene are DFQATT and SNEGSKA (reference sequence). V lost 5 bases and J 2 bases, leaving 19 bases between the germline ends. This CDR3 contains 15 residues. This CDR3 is CSARHPRGGAYEQYF. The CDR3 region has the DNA TGCAGTGCTCGACACCCGAGGGGGGGAGCCTACGAGCAGTACTTC.

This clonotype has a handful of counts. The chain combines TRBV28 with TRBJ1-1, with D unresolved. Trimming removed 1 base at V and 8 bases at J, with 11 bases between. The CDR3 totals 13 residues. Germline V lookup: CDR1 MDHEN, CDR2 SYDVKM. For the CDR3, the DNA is TGTGCCAGCAGTTTATTCACGACCGCGGAAGCTTTCTTT. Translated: CASSLFTTAEAFF.

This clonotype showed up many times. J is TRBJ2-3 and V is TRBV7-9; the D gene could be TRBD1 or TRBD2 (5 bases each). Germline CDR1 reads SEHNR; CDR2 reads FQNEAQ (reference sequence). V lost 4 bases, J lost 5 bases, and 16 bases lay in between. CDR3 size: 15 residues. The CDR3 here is CASSSPFRGLDTQYF. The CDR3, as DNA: TGTGCCAGCAGCTCCCCGTTCCGGGGCCTAGATACGCAGTATTTT. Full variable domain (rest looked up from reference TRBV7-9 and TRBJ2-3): DTGVSQNPRHKITKRGQNVTFRCDPISEHNRLYWYRQTLGQGPEFLTYFQNEAQLEKSRLLSDRFSAERPKGSFSTLEIQRTEQGDSAMYLCASSSPFRGLDTQYFGPGTRLTVL.

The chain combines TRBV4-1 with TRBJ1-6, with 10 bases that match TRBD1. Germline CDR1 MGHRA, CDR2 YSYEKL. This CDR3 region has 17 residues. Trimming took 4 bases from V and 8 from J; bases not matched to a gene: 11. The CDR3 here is CASSRWGTGTGDSPLHF. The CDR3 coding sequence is TGCGCCAGCAGCCGTTGGGGGACCGGGACAGGGGATTCACCCCTCCACTTT.

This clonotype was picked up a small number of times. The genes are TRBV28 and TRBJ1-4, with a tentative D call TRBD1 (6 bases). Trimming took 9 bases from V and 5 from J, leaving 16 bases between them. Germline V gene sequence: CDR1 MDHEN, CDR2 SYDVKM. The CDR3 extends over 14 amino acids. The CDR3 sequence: CASGGGQANEKLFF. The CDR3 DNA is TGTGCCAGTGGGGGGGGCCAGGCAAATGAAAAACTGTTTTTT.

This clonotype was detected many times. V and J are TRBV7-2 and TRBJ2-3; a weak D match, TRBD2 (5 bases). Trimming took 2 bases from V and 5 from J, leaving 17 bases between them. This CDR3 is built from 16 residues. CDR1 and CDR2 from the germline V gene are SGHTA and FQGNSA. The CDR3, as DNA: TGTGCCAGCAGCTTATGGTCTAGCAGGATGGGAGATACGCAGTATTTT. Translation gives CASSLWSSRMGDTQYF.

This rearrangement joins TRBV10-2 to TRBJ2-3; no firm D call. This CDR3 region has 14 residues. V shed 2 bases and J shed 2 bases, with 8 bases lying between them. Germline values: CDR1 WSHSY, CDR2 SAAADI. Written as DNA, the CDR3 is TGCGCCAGCAGTGAGCAAAGCCACACAGATACGCAGTATTTT. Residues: CASSEQSHTDTQYF.

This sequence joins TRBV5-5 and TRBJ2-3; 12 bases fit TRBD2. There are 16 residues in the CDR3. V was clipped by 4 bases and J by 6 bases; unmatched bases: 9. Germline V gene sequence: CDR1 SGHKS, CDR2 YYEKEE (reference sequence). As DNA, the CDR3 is TGTGCCAGCAGCGTGCAGACTAGCGGGGGTGCCGATACGCAGTATTTT. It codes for CASSVQTSGGADTQYF.

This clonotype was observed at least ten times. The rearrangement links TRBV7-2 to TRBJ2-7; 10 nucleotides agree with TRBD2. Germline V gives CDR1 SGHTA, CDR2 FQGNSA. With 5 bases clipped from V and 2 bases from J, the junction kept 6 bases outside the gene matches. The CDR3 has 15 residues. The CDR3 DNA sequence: TGTGCCAGCAGCGGCAGACTAGCGGGCACCTACGAGCAGTACTTC. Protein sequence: CASSGRLAGTYEQYF.

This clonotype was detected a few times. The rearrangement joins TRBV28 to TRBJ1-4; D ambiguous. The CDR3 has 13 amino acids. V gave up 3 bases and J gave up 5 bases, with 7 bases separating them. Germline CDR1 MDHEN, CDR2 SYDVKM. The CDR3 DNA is TGTGCCAGCAGTTTGGAGGAAAATGAAAAACTGTTTTTT. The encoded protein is CASSLEENEKLFF.

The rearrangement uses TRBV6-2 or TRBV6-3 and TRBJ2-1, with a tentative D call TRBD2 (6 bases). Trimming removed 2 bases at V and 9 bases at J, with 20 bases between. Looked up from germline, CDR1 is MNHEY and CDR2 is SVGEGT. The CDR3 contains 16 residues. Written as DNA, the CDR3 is TGTGCCAGCAGTTACGGTCAGACTAGAAGGGGCCCTGAGCAGTTCTTC. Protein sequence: CASSYGQTRRGPEQFF.

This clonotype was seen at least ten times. The CDR3 loop reads CASSLEGTSGSSKQYF. CDR3 bases: TGTGCCAGCAGCTTAGAGGGGACTAGCGGGAGCTCGAAGCAGTACTTC. This chain links TRBV7-2 with TRBJ2-7, with 14 bases that match TRBD2. J lost 8 bases, V lost 1 base, and 7 bases had no gene match. The CDR3 runs to 16 residues. Looked up from germline, CDR1 is SGHTA and CDR2 is FQGNSA.

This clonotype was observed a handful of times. CDR3 bases: TGTGCCAGCAGTCGAAGCGGACCTACCTACAATGAGCAGTTCTTC. It codes for CASSRSGPTYNEQFF. The V and J genes are TRBV7-2 and TRBJ2-1, with TRBD2 as a possible D gene (5 bases). Looked up from germline, CDR1 is SGHTA and CDR2 is FQGNSA. The CDR3 is 15 residues long. V lost 6 bases, J lost 2 bases, and 14 bases lay in between.

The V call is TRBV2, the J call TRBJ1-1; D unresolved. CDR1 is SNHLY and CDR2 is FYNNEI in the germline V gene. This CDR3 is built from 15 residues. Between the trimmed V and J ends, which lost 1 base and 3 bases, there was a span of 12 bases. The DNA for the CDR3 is TGTGCCAGCAGTGAAGACCGAGGCTTGCACACTGAAGCTTTCTTT. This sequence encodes CASSEDRGLHTEAFF.

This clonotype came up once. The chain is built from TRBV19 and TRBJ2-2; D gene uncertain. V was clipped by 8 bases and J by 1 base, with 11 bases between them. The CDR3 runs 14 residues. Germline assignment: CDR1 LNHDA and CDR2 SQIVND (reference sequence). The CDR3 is CASSHDGNTGELFF. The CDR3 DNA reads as TGTGCCAGTTCACACGACGGGAACACCGGGGAGCTGTTTTTT.

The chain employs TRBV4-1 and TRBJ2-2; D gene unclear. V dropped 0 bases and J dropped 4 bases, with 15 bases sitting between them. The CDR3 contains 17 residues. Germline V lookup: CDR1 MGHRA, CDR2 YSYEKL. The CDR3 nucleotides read TGCGCCAGCAGCCAAGAGGGTTTCGCTCCGGTCACCGGGGAGCTGTTTTTT. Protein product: CASSQEGFAPVTGELFF.

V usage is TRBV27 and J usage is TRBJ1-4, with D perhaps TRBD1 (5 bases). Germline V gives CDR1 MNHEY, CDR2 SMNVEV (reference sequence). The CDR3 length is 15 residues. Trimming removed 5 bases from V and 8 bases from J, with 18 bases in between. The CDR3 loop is CASSKQVPIREKLFF. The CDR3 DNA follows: TGTGCCAGCAGTAAACAGGTCCCTATACGGGAAAAACTGTTTTTT.

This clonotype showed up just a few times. The CDR3 sequence is CASSLGPGRGLGSTQYF. CDR3 nucleotide sequence: TGTGCCAGCAGCTTGGGCCCCGGCAGGGGGCTGGGGAGTACGCAGTATTTT. This rearrangement joins TRBV7-2 to TRBJ2-3; 8 nucleotides align to TRBD1. Germline trimming cut 3 bases from V and 8 bases from J; bases unmatched to any gene: 16. This CDR3 spans 17 amino acids. Germline V gives CDR1 SGHTA, CDR2 FQGNSA.

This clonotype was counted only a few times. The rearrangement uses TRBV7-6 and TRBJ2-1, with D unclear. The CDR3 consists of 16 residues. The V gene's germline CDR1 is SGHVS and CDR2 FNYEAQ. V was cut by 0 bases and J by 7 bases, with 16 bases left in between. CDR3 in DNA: TGTGCCAGCAGCTTAGCGATTCATTATTCCCAAAATGAGCAGTTCTTC. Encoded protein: CASSLAIHYSQNEQFF.

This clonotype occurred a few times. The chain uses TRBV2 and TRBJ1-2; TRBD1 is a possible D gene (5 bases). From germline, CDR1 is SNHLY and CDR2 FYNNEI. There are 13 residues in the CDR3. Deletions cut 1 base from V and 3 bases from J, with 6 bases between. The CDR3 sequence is CASSEGRDYGYTF. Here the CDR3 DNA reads TGTGCCAGCAGTGAAGGCAGGGACTATGGCTACACCTTC. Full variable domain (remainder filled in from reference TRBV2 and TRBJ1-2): EPEVTQTPSHQVTQMGQEVILRCVPISNHLYFYWYRQILGQKVEFLVSFYNNEISEKSEIFDDQFSVERPDGSNFTLKIRSTKLEDSAMYFCASSEGRDYGYTFGSGTRLTVV.

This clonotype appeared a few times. This CDR3 is CASSRGGMGYNEQFF. CDR3 nucleotides: TGTGCCAGCAGCCGGGGGGGGATGGGCTACAATGAGCAGTTCTTC. The V call is TRBV3-1, the J call TRBJ2-1; 7 bases fit TRBD2. The CDR3 is 15 residues long. Germline CDR1 reads LGHDT; CDR2 reads YNNKEL (reference sequence). The V and J ends lost 4 bases and 3 bases, in that order; junction bases with no gene match: 6.

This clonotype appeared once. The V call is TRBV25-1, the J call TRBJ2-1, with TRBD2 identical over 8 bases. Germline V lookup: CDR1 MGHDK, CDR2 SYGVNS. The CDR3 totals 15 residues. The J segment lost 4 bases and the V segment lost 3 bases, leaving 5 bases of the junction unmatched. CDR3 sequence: CASSDRAGDYNEQFF. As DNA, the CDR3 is TGTGCCAGCAGTGACAGAGCGGGGGATTACAATGAGCAGTTCTTC.

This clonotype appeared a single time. This chain's CDR3 is CSARPERGQALYEQYF. For the CDR3, the DNA is TGCAGTGCTAGACCTGAGAGGGGACAAGCCTTATACGAGCAGTACTTC. This rearrangement joins TRBV20-1 to TRBJ2-7; the D gene is possibly TRBD1 (6 bases). This CDR3 region has 16 residues. V was trimmed by 2 bases and J by 4 bases, leaving 21 bases between them. Germline CDR1 and CDR2: DFQATT and SNEGSKA (reference sequence).

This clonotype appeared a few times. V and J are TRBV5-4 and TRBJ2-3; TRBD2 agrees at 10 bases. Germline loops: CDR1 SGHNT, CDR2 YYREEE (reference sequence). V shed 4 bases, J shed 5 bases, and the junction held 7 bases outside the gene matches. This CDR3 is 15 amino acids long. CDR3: CASSHLAGVRDTQYF. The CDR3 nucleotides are TGTGCCAGCAGCCATCTAGCGGGAGTACGAGATACGCAGTATTTT.

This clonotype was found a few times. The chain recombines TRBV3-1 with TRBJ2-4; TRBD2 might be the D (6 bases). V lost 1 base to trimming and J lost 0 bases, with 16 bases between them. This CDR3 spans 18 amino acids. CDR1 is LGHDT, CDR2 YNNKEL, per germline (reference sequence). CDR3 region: CASSQGLPRGLAKNIQYF. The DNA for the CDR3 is TGTGCCAGCAGCCAAGGCCTTCCGCGGGGTCTAGCCAAAAACATTCAGTACTTC.

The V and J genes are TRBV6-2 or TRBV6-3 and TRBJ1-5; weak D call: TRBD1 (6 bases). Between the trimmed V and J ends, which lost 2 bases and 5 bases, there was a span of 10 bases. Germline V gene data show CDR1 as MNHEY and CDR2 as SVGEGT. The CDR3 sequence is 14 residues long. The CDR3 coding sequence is TGTGCCAGCAGTTACCCCTCAGGGGATCAGCCCCAGCATTTT. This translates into CASSYPSGDQPQHF.